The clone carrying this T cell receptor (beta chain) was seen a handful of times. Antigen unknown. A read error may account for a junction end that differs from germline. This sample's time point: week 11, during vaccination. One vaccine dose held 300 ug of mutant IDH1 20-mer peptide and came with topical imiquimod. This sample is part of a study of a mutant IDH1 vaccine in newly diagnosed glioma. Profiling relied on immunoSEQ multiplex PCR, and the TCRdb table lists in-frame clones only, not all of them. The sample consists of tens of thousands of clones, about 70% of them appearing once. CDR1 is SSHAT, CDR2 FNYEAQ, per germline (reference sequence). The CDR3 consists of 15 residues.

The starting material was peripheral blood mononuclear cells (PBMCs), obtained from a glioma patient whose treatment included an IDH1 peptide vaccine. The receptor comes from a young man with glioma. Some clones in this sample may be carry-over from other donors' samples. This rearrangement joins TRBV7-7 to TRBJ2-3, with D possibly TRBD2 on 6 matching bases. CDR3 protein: CASSARGGSTDTQYF. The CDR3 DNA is TGTGCTAGCAGCGCCCGTGGGGGGAGCACAGATACGCAGTATTTT. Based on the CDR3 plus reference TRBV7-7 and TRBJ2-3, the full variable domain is GAGVSQSPRYKVTKRGQDVTLRCDPISSHATLYWYQQALGQGPEFLTYFNYEAQPDKSGLPSDRFSAERPEGSISTLTIQRTEQRDSAMYRCASSARGGSTDTQYFGPGTRLTVL.